This T cell receptor beta chain was sequenced during a study of identical twins. Findings of the study overall: Invariant MAIT and iNKT cells may have partly biased zero-insertion analyses. The study found weaker excess twin sharing in beta out-of-frame sequences.

Germline assignment: CDR1 ENHRY and CDR2 SYGVKD. The CDR3 totals 11 residues. Worth noting for this clonotype: Its antigen remains unidentified.

TCRdb redid the calling of the 5' RACE reads with MiXCR, one entry per CDR3 protein. Found here are 750,000 to 950,000 distinct CDR3 sequences, about 12% of them singletons; the top ten hold around 1.5%. These data are also associated with another study on yellow fever vaccine responses in identical twins.

The clonotype originates from a woman aged 18-29 years in good health. The chain uses TRBV10-3 and TRBJ2-1; no firm D call. Sequenced input: PBMCs. The CDR3 coding sequence is TGTGCTTTGGGCTCCTACAATGAGCAGTTCTTC. This encodes CALGSYNEQFF.